The clone carrying this TCR beta chain was seen a few times. Its antigen is unknown. This record belongs to a study of T cell responses to AZD1222 COVID-19 vaccine. Study-wide points: CD4 TCRs linked to vaccination spanned spike, dominating at 160-218 and 743-854. Baseline seropositives among AZD1222 recipients totaled only five to seven. Clonal diversity may have been underestimated in mostly white British donors. It was only after the peak T cell response that any repertoires were sampled.

The CDR3 length is 14 residues. The ends lost 7 bases at V and 4 bases at J; junction bases unmatched: 7. The germline V gene encodes CDR1 MDHEN and CDR2 SYDVKM. Method: immunoSEQ multiplex PCR; TCRdb's copy keeps in-frame clones and lacks some. The sample contains under 150,000 clones, around 91% of which appear only once. The sample here was peripheral blood, taken on day 0 of AZD1222 vaccination. This clonotype was sampled from an adult in good health. The chain carries TRBV28 and TRBJ2-1; 7 positions match TRBD2. CDR3 sequence (DNA): TGTGCCAGCACGTCGCGGGAGTTTTACAATGAGCAGTTCTTC. This gives the protein CASTSREFYNEQFF.